This T cell receptor beta chain originates from a study of T-cell memory formation after mild COVID-19. CDR1 is MNHNY and CDR2 is SVGAGI in the germline V gene (reference sequence). V lost 6 bases to trimming and J lost 2 bases, with 11 bases between them. The CDR3 runs to 14 residues. 5'RACE primed at constant segments yielded TCR alpha and TCR beta cDNA libraries bearing sample barcodes and UMIs. TCRdb itself ran the 5' RACE reads through MiXCR, one entry per CDR3 protein. The sample lists tens of thousands of distinct CDR3 sequences, around 15% occurring once. Study outcomes and limitations: The study found contracting CD4+ clones mainly in CM and EM and contracting CD8+ clones in EMRA. The study found balanced CD4/CD8 in clones contracting day 15 to 85 and a CD4+ lean in later expanders.

This clonotype was found many times. What it recognizes is unknown. What was sequenced was PBMCs or a T cell subset sorted from them (not recorded which). The V call is TRBV6-6, the J call TRBJ2-1; perhaps TRBD1 as D (6 bases). This TCR came from a man aged 18 to 29 who had mild COVID-19 (a few samples of this study predate the infection). Cell type and time point are not known. DNA for the CDR3: TGTGCCAGCAGCCGCAGGGGCCCCTACAATGAGCAGTTCTTC. Its translation: CASSRRGPYNEQFF.